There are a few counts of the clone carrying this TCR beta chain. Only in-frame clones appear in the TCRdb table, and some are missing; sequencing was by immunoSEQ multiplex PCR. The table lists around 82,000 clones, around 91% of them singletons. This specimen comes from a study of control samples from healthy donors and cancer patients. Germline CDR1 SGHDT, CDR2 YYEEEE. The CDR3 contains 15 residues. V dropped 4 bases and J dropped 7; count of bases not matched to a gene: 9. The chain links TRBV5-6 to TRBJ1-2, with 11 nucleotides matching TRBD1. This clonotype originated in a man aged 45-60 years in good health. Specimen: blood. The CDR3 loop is CASSPAGQGASGYTF. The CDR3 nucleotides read TGTGCCAGCAGCCCGGCAGGACAGGGGGCCAGTGGCTACACCTTC.